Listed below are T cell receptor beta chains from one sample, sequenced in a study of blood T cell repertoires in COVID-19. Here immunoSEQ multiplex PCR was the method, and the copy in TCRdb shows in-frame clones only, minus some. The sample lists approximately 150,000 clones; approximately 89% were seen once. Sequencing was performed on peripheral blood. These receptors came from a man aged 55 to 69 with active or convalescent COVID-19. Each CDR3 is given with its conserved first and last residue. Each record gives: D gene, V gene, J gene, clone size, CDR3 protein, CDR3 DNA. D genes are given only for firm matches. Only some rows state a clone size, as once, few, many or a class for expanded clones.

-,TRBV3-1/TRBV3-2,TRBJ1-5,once,CASSQDRVNQPQHF,TGTGCCAGCAGCCAAGACAGGGTAAATCAGCCCCAGCATTTT
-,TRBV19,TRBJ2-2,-,CASSGGAITGELFF,TGTGCCAGTAGTGGGGGGGCTATAACCGGGGAGCTGTTTTTT
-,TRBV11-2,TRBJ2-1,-,CASSLIGGTYNEQFF,TGTGCCAGCAGCTTAATTGGGGGGACCTACAATGAGCAGTTCTTC
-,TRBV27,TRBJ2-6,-,CASSFSSGANVLTF,TGTGCCAGCAGTTTCTCGTCTGGGGCCAACGTCCTGACTTTC
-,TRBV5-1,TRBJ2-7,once,CASSLGRAASYEQYF,TGCGCCAGCAGCTTGGGTCGAGCGGCTTCCTACGAGCAGTACTTC
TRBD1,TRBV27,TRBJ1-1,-,CASRPDTWTGNTEAFF,TGTGCCAGCAGACCCGACACCTGGACAGGGAACACTGAAGCTTTCTTT
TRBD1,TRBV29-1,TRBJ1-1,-,CSVEPRQGTEAFF,TGCAGCGTTGAACCAAGACAGGGCACTGAAGCTTTCTTT
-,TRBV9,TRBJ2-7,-,CASSVGGASSYEQYF,TGTGCCAGCAGCGTCGGCGGGGCGAGCTCCTACGAGCAGTACTTC
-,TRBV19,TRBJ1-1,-,CASSMQGRMNTEAFF,TGTGCCAGTAGTATGCAGGGGCGGATGAACACTGAAGCTTTCTTT
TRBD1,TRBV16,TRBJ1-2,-,CASSPLTGGGYGYTF,TGTGCCAGCAGCCCGCTGACAGGGGGCGGCTATGGCTACACCTTC
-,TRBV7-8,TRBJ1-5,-,CASSLDRPRGNQPQHF,TGTGCCAGCAGCCTAGACCGCCCCCGAGGCAATCAGCCCCAGCATTTT
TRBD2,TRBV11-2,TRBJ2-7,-,CASSSPSGISYEQYF,TGTGCCAGCAGCTCCCCCAGCGGGATCTCCTACGAGCAGTACTTC
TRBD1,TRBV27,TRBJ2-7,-,CASSPRDREGEQYF,TGTGCCAGCAGTCCAAGGGACAGGGAGGGCGAGCAGTACTTC
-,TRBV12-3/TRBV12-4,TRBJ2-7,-,CASSLETGDEQYF,TGTGCCAGCAGTCTGGAGACGGGGGACGAGCAGTACTTC
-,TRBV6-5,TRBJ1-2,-,CASSSHGQLPPYGYTF,TGTGCCAGCAGTTCCCACGGACAGCTCCCCCCCTATGGCTACACCTTC
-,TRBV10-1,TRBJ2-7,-,CASSSGHAAYEQYF,TGCGCCAGCAGCTCCGGACACGCGGCCTACGAGCAGTACTTC
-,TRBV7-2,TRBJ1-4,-,CASSLVQTATNEKLFF,TGTGCCAGCAGTTTAGTACAGACAGCCACTAATGAAAAACTGTTTTTT
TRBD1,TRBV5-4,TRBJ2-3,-,CASSPGTGITDTQYF,TGTGCCAGCAGCCCCGGGACAGGGATCACAGATACGCAGTATTTT
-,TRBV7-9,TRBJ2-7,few,CASSFSLPSNEQYF,TGTGCCAGCAGCTTTTCACTACCCTCCAATGAGCAGTACTTC
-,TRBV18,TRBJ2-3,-,CASSPGANTDTQYF,TGTGCCAGCTCACCGGGGGCTAACACAGATACGCAGTATTTT
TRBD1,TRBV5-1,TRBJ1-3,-,CASSKAGTGGNTIYF,TGCGCCAGCAGCAAGGCCGGGACAGGGGGAAACACCATATATTTT
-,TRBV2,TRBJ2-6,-,CASIQIRTVNSGANVLTF,TGTGCCAGCATCCAAATAAGGACAGTGAACTCTGGGGCCAACGTCCTGACTTTC
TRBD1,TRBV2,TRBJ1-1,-,CASSLQGWANTEAFF,TGTGCCAGCAGTTTACAGGGGTGGGCGAACACTGAAGCTTTCTTT
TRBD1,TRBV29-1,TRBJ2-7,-,CSVRLQGAGEQYF,TGCAGCGTCCGATTACAGGGGGCGGGGGAGCAGTACTTC
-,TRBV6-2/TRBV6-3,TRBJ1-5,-,CASSYSGRDSNQPQHF,TGTGCCAGCAGTTACTCGGGCCGGGATAGCAATCAGCCCCAGCATTTT
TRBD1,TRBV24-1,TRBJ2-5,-,CATSDFHRTGRETQYF,TGTGCCACCAGTGATTTTCACCGGACAGGGCGGGAGACCCAGTACTTC
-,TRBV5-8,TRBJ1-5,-,CASSLEANQPQHF,TGTGCCAGCAGCTTGGAAGCTAATCAGCCCCAGCATTTT
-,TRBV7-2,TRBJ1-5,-,CASSLVEGNQPQHF,TGTGCCAGCAGCTTAGTGGAGGGAAATCAGCCCCAGCATTTT
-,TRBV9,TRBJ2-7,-,CASSVVGDSSYEQYF,TGTGCCAGCAGCGTAGTCGGGGATAGCTCCTACGAGCAGTACTTC
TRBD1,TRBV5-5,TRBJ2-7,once,CASSGTASYEQYF,TGTGCCAGCAGCGGGACAGCATCCTACGAGCAGTACTTC
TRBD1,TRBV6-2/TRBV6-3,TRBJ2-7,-,CASSQGVGVGYSYEQYF,TGTGCCAGCAGTCAGGGGGTAGGGGTGGGATACTCCTACGAGCAGTACTTC
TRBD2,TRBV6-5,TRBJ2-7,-,CASSPTSVSYEQYF,TGTGCCAGCAGTCCCACTAGCGTCTCCTACGAGCAGTACTTC
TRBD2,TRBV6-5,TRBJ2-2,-,CASTQGLAATGELFF,TGTGCCAGCACCCAGGGACTAGCGGCCACCGGGGAGCTGTTTTTT
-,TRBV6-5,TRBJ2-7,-,CASQDASRNEQYF,TGTGCCAGCCAGGACGCTAGCAGGAACGAGCAGTACTTC
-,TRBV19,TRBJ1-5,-,CASSLRGDNQPQHF,TGTGCCAGTAGCCTCAGAGGTGACAATCAGCCCCAGCATTTT
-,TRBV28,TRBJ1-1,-,CASSGAANTEAFF,TGTGCCAGCAGTGGAGCAGCCAACACTGAAGCTTTCTTT
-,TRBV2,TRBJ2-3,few,CASRPWAGDTQYF,TGTGCCAGCAGGCCCTGGGCCGGAGATACGCAGTATTTT
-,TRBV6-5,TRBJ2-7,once,CASRLTSTIYEQYF,TGTGCCAGCAGACTCACTAGTACCATCTACGAGCAGTACTTC
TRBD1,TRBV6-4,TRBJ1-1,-,CASSDSTGGITEAFF,TGTGCCAGCAGTGACTCGACAGGGGGTATCACTGAAGCTTTCTTT
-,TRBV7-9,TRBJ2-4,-,CASSSDGRGRAKNIQYF,TGTGCCAGCAGCTCAGACGGCAGGGGACGTGCCAAAAACATTCAGTACTTC
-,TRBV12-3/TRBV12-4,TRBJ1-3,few,CASSSDRGNTIYF,TGTGCCAGCAGTTCGGACAGAGGAAACACCATATATTTT
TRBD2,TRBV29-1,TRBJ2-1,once,CSVALAGTDEQFF,TGCAGCGTTGCACTAGCGGGAACAGATGAGCAGTTCTTC